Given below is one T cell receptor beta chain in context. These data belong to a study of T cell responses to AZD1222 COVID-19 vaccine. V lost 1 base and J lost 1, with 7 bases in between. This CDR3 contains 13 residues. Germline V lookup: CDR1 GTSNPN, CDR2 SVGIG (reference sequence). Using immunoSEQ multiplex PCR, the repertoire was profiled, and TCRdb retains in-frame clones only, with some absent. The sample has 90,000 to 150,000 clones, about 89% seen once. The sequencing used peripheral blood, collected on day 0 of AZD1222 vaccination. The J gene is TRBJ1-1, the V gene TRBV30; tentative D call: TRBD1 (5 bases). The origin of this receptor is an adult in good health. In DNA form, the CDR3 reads TGTGCCTGGAGTGGGGGGGGGAACACTGAAGCTTTCTTT. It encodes CAWSGGGNTEAFF.